This T cell receptor beta chain comes out of a study of response to subunit inactivated influenza vaccine. With 1 base removed from V and 5 bases from J, the gap between germline ends came to 15 bases. Germline CDR1 reads SGHTA; CDR2 reads FQGNSA. The CDR3 is 15 residues long. TCRdb re-analysed the RT-PCR reads in MiXCR, keeping a single row per CDR3 protein. The sample includes about 570,000 distinct CDR3 sequences, roughly 12% of them seen just once. This clonotype was found a few times. The antigen is not known. General study results and limits: The study's authors posited that every seasonal influenza vaccination enlists few new T cells.

These same data were also listed under a study on T cells expressing NK-cell markers. That paper states: 5'RACE template switching with UMIs generated TCR beta cDNA. Within the sequenced cohort of eight donors, seven exhibited HCMV seropositivity and one was seronegative. The dominant NKG2C+ clonotypes represented about 1.0-7.0% of CD8+ T cells in six or seven donors. Researchers report these clonotypes also headed the CD3+CD56-NKG2C+ fraction in a handful of donors.

This specimen was PBMCs from blood, taken on the day of vaccination. This TCR derives from a man aged 45-60 years who received an inactivated influenza vaccine. The chain combines TRBV7-2 with TRBJ2-7, with D unresolved. The CDR3 loop reads CASSLDGLLGNEQYF. The DNA for the CDR3 is TGTGCCAGCAGCTTAGACGGCTTGCTGGGCAACGAGCAGTACTTC.